Presented here are 21 T cell receptor beta chains from one specimen sequenced in a study of blood T cell repertoires in COVID-19. The method was immunoSEQ multiplex PCR; TCRdb's version includes in-frame clones alone and lacks a portion of them. This table has around 75,000 clones, 65% to 85% appearing once. Sequenced: peripheral blood. The source is a man in his forties or fifties with COVID-19, enrolled during active disease.

The chain uses TRBV7-6 and TRBJ2-5; tentative D call: TRBD2 (6 bases). The CDR3 has 17 amino acids. Germline assignment: CDR1 SGHVS and CDR2 FNYEAQ. Trimming stripped 3 bases from V and 2 bases from J, with 19 bases between. CDR3 amino acids: CASSLGVASVYQETQYF. CDR3 coding DNA: TGTGCCAGCAGCTTGGGAGTGGCTAGCGTGTATCAAGAGACCCAGTACTTC.

V and J are TRBV18 and TRBJ2-4; possible D gene TRBD2, 6 bases. The CDR3 extends over 15 amino acids. Trimming removed 3 bases at V and 1 base at J, with 10 bases between. Germline V CDR1 and CDR2: KGHSH, LQKENI. CDR3 DNA sequence: TGTGCCAGCTCACCCCGGGAGCTGGCCAAAAACATTCAGTACTTC. Translation: CASSPRELAKNIQYF.

V usage is TRBV6-5 and J usage is TRBJ1-6, with TRBD1 as a possible D gene (6 bases). Germline V gene sequence: CDR1 MNHEY, CDR2 SVGAGI. The CDR3 has 15 amino acids. V lost 6 bases and J lost 6, with 15 bases in between. CDR3 nucleotides: TGTGCCAGCAGGCAACAGGGTAGGAGTAATTCACCCCTCCACTTT. It yields the protein CASRQQGRSNSPLHF.

The chain recombines TRBV28 with TRBJ1-5; D gene ambiguous. Germline CDR1 is MDHEN and CDR2 is SYDVKM. The V and J ends lost 3 bases and 0 bases respectively, with 9 bases between them. This CDR3 region has 15 residues. The CDR3 DNA is TGTGCCAGCAGTTTCCCAGGTTATAGCAATCAGCCCCAGCATTTT. Amino acid sequence: CASSFPGYSNQPQHF.

The rearrangement uses TRBV7-9 and TRBJ2-5; 9 bases agree with TRBD1. Germline V CDR1 and CDR2: SEHNR, FQNEAQ (reference sequence). The CDR3 sequence is 17 residues long. Losses at the gene ends were 5 bases for V and 9 bases for J; bases not matched to a gene: 19. The CDR3 protein is CASSGIPGQGLRVAQYF. The CDR3 DNA is TGTGCCAGCAGCGGCATCCCGGGACAGGGACTTAGAGTGGCCCAGTACTTC.

The chain employs TRBV28 and TRBJ1-5; unclear D gene. The CDR3 covers 16 residues. Trimming removed 3 bases from V and 1 base from J, with 13 bases in between. Germline loops: CDR1 MDHEN, CDR2 SYDVKM. The CDR3 DNA is TGTGCCAGCAGTTTGGCAGGCCCCTCGAGCAATCAGCCCCAGCATTTT. Amino acids: CASSLAGPSSNQPQHF.

V usage is TRBV29-1 and J usage is TRBJ2-5, with a weak D call TRBD2 (5 bases). Germline-derived CDR1 and CDR2 are SQVTM and ANQGSEA. The CDR3 totals 12 residues. Deletions cut 7 bases from V and 2 bases from J, with 11 bases between. CDR3 DNA sequence: TGCAGCGCTCCTATAGCGCAAGAGACCCAGTACTTC. Protein: CSAPIAQETQYF.

The genes are TRBV6-5 and TRBJ2-2; D not certain. Between the trimmed V and J ends, which lost 2 bases and 7 bases, there was a span of 17 bases. CDR3 size: 16 residues. Germline V gives CDR1 MNHEY, CDR2 SVGAGI. Here the CDR3 DNA reads TGTGCCAGCAGTTACGAACTCCCCTCCGTTGGCGGGGAGCTGTTTTTT. The encoded protein is CASSYELPSVGGELFF.

This clone has only one observation. The chain couples TRBV9 to TRBJ2-7, with D possibly matching TRBD1 (6 bases). Germline-derived CDR1 and CDR2 are SGDLS and YYNGEE. Trimming removed 0 bases from V and 4 bases from J, with 20 bases in between. The CDR3 runs 17 residues. In DNA, the CDR3 is TGTGCCAGCAGCGTAGTGGCGGACAGCCTAGATTGGTACGAGCAGTACTTC. This gives the protein CASSVVADSLDWYEQYF.

V usage is TRBV4-3 and J usage is TRBJ2-3, with D perhaps matching TRBD2 (6 bases). The length of the CDR3 is 14 residues. V was pared by 2 bases and J by 8 bases, with 14 bases between. Germline assignment: CDR1 LGHNA and CDR2 YSLEER. The CDR3 bases are TGCGCCAGCAGCCAAAATAGCGGCACGGGTACGCAGTATTTT. This sequence encodes CASSQNSGTGTQYF.

This clone was seen more than once but under ten times. The rearrangement links TRBV28 to TRBJ2-3; a weak D match, TRBD2 (6 bases). CDR3 size: 13 residues. Looked up from germline, CDR1 is MDHEN and CDR2 is SYDVKM. Trimming took 7 bases from V and 3 from J, leaving 11 bases between them. For the CDR3, the DNA is TGTGCCAGCACCTCCGGGACTACAGATACGCAGTATTTT. Its protein is CASTSGTTDTQYF. The variable domain in full, completed from reference TRBV28 and TRBJ2-3, reads DVKVTQSSRYLVKRTGEKVFLECVQDMDHENMFWYRQDPGLGLRLIYFSYDVKMKEKGDIPEGYSVSREKKERFSLILESASTNQTSMYLCASTSGTTDTQYFGPGTRLTVL.

This clone has a single count. This chain connects TRBV7-3 to TRBJ1-1; D is unclear. Trimming cost V 1 base and J 5 bases, with 8 bases left between them. CDR3 length: 13 amino acids. Germline V lookup: CDR1 SGHTA, CDR2 FQGTGA. CDR3 in DNA: TGTGCCAGCAGCTTAATTCCCGCGACTGAAGCTTTCTTT. It specifies CASSLIPATEAFF.

V and J are TRBV15 and TRBJ2-4, with no clear D. The V end lost 0 bases, the J end lost 5 bases, and 8 bases lay between the germline ends. Looked up from germline, CDR1 is LNHNV and CDR2 is YYDKDF (reference sequence). There are 14 residues in the CDR3. CDR3 coding DNA: TGTGCCACCAGCAGAGAATTACGGGAAAACATTCAGTACTTC. Its protein is CATSRELRENIQYF.

V gene TRBV4-3 combines with J gene TRBJ2-3; TRBD2 aligns across 7 bases. Trimming took 4 bases from V and 5 from J; bases not matched to a gene: 12. This CDR3 has 16 residues. Germline V gene lookup returns CDR1 LGHNA and CDR2 YSLEER. CDR3 in amino acids: CASSPVIGRKGDTQYF. DNA for the CDR3: TGCGCCAGCAGCCCTGTCATCGGGAGGAAGGGAGATACGCAGTATTTT.

The V and J genes are TRBV5-4 and TRBJ2-2; D perhaps matches TRBD1 (5 bases). The V gene's germline CDR1 is SGHNT and CDR2 YYREEE (reference sequence). V was trimmed by 0 bases and J by 2 bases, leaving 8 bases between them. This CDR3 spans 15 amino acids. The DNA for the CDR3 is TGTGCCAGCAGCTTGGACAGGAGTAACACCGGGGAGCTGTTTTTT. Translating it yields CASSLDRSNTGELFF.

This rearrangement joins TRBV9 to TRBJ1-2; the match to TRBD1 covers 7 bases. Germline trimming cut 2 bases from V and 0 bases from J; bases unmatched to any gene: 1. This CDR3 contains 14 residues. Germline V gene sequence: CDR1 SGDLS, CDR2 YYNGEE. CDR3 bases: TGTGCCAGCAGCGTGGGACAGACTAACTATGGCTACACCTTC. Protein sequence: CASSVGQTNYGYTF.

In the case of this clone: Other DNA variants within this sample encode the same CDR3. The chain links TRBV30 to TRBJ1-5; D unclear. The length of the CDR3 is 13 residues. Trimming pared 1 base from V and 0 bases from J, leaving 4 bases between. The germline CDR1 and CDR2 sequences are GTSNPN and SVGIG (reference sequence). The CDR3 sequence is CAWSESSNQPQHF. CDR3 coding DNA: TGTGCCTGGAGTGAGAGTAGCAATCAGCCCCAGCATTTT. Full variable domain (outside the CDR3, taken from reference TRBV30 and TRBJ1-5): SQTIHQWPATLVQPVGSPLSLECTVEGTSNPNLYWYRQAAGRGLQLLFYSVGIGQISSEVPQNLSASRPQDRQFILSSKKLLLSDSGFYLCAWSESSNQPQHFGDGTRLSIL.

The V gene is TRBV9, the J gene TRBJ2-7; TRBD2 agrees at 9 bases. CDR1 SGDLS and CDR2 YYNGEE come from the germline V gene. The CDR3 has 17 residues. V gave up 3 bases and J gave up 6 bases; unmatched junction bases: 16. The CDR3 spells CASSGGDLAGGPAEQYF. CDR3 nucleotides: TGTGCCAGCAGCGGAGGGGATCTCGCGGGAGGGCCAGCCGAGCAGTACTTC.

CDR3 DNA sequence: TGTGCCAGTAGTGTGGGACTAGCGGGGGTAGAGCAGTTCTTC. Translating it yields CASSVGLAGVEQFF. This sequence joins TRBV19 and TRBJ2-1; 14 bases are a match to TRBD2. Germline-derived CDR1 and CDR2 are LNHDA and SQIVND (reference sequence). V shed 5 bases and J 10 bases; nucleotides not matched to a gene: 4. The CDR3 extends over 14 amino acids.

This chain uses TRBV6-5 with TRBJ2-7; TRBD1 matches at 8 bases. This CDR3 is 14 amino acids long. J gave up 5 bases and V 8 bases, and 11 bases lay outside the gene matches. Germline CDR1 is MNHEY and CDR2 is SVGAGI. The DNA of the CDR3 is TGTGCCAGCCTCAATGCAGGACAGGGCAACGAGCAGTACTTC. Protein: CASLNAGQGNEQYF.

The V and J genes are TRBV7-9 and TRBJ1-1, with D tentatively TRBD1 (6 bases). Germline lookup yields CDR1 SEHNR and CDR2 FQNEAQ (reference sequence). Deletions cut 4 bases from V and 1 base from J, with 16 bases between. CDR3 length: 16 amino acids. DNA for the CDR3: TGTGCCAGCAGCTCAGGGGCCACCCCCGGGAACACTGAAGCTTTCTTT. Protein sequence: CASSSGATPGNTEAFF.